This T cell receptor beta chain was sequenced during a study of cytomegalovirus exposure and HLA in healthy donors. General study findings and limits: Equally common other TCR beta chains were less clonally expanded than HLA-associated ones, a later analysis found. TCR beta chains numbering about 160 were designated cytomegalovirus-associated. Rare TCR sequences dominated, though some public TCRs recurred in many donors. TCR beta V- and J-gene trimming was later associated with a missense DCLRE1C variant.

60 Vbeta and 13 Jbeta primers were used in PCR. TCRdb's table, derived via immunoSEQ multiplex PCR, lists solely in-frame clones and lacks some. Of about 230,000 clones in the sample, roughly four fifths were seen once. The ends lost 3 bases at V and 4 bases at J; junction bases unmatched: 7. The length of the CDR3 is 15 residues. The V gene's germline CDR1 is MNHNS and CDR2 SASEGT. With respect to this clone: Its antigen is unknown.

This sequence joins TRBV6-1 and TRBJ2-7; TRBD2 matches at 9 bases. The source is a woman aged 40-49 years in good health and CMV-seronegative. The source material was PBMCs. CDR3 DNA sequence: TGTGCCAGCAGTGAGACCGGGACTAGCATGTACGAGCAGTACTTC. It translates to CASSETGTSMYEQYF.